This entry features one T cell receptor beta chain sequence. The data were taken from a study of cytomegalovirus exposure and HLA in healthy donors. Primers included in the PCR were 60 Vbeta and 13 Jbeta primers. Some clones are missing from TCRdb's copy, which holds only in-frame ones; the method was immunoSEQ multiplex PCR. This repertoire shows around 200,000 clones, approximately 80% found once; its top ten account for roughly 10%. The CDR3 is 15 amino acids. Germline V gene data show CDR1 as SGHNT and CDR2 as YYREEE (reference sequence). Trimming removed 0 bases at V and 6 bases at J, with 14 bases between.

Sequencing used PBMCs. This sequence originates from a woman aged 45-59 years in good health and CMV-seropositive. This sequence joins TRBV5-4 and TRBJ2-3; tentatively, D is TRBD2 (5 bases). The chain's CDR3 is CASSLGTHSRDTQYF. DNA for the CDR3: TGTGCCAGCAGCTTGGGGACTCACTCCAGGGATACGCAGTATTTT.